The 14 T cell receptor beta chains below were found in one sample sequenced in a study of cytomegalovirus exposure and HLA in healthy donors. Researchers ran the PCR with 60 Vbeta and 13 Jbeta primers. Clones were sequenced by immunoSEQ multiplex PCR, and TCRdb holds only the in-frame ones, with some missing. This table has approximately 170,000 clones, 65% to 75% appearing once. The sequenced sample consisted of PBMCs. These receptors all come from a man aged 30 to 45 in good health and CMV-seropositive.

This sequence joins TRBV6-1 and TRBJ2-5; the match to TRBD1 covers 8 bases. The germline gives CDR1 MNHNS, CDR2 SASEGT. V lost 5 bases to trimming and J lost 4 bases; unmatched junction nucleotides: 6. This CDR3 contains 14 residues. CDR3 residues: CASSLTGGRETQYF. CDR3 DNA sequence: TGTGCCAGCAGTCTAACAGGGGGGCGAGAGACCCAGTACTTC.

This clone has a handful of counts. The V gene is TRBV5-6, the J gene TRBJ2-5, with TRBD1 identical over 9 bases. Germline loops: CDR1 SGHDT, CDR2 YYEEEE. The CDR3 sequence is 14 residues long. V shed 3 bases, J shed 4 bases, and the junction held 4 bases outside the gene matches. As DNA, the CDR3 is TGTGCCAGCAGCTACCGGACAGGGGTAGAGACCCAGTACTTC. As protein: CASSYRTGVETQYF.

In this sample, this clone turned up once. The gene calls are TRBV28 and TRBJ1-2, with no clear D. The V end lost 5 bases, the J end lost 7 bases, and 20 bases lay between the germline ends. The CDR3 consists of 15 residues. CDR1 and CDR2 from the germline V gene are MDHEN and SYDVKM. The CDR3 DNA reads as TGTGCCAGCAGTCCCCCGACAAGATCGGTTCTTGGCTACACCTTC. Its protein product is CASSPPTRSVLGYTF.

CDR3 in DNA: TGTGCCAGCAGCTTAGATTCAACTACAGGGCGGGAGCAGTACTTC. The encoded protein is CASSLDSTTGREQYF. This chain joins TRBV11-3 and TRBJ2-7; maybe TRBD1 (6 bases). The CDR3 spans 15 residues. Germline loops: CDR1 SGHNT, CDR2 YENEEA. V lost 0 bases and J lost 7, with 16 bases in between.

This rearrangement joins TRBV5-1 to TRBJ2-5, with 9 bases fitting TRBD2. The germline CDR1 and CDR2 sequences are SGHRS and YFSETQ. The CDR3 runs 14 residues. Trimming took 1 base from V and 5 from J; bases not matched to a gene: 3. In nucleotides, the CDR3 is TGCGCCAGCAGCTTGCCTAGCGGGGATGAGACCCAGTACTTC. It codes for CASSLPSGDETQYF. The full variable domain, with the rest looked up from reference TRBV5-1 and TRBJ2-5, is KAGVTQTPRYLIKTRGQQVTLSCSPISGHRSVSWYQQTPGQGLQFLFEYFSETQRNKGNFPGRFSGRQFSNSRSEMNVSTLELGDSALYLCASSLPSGDETQYFGPGTRLLVL.

The CDR3 DNA sequence: TGTGCCAGCAGCTATACTCGGACTAGCGGGAGGGCGGTAGATACGCAGTATTTT. Its translation is CASSYTRTSGRAVDTQYF. The J gene is TRBJ2-3, the V gene TRBV7-2; TRBD2 aligns across 15 bases. CDR1 and CDR2 (germline): SGHTA, FQGNSA. The trim removed 4 bases at V and 5 bases at J, leaving 10 bases unmatched. The CDR3 runs 18 residues.

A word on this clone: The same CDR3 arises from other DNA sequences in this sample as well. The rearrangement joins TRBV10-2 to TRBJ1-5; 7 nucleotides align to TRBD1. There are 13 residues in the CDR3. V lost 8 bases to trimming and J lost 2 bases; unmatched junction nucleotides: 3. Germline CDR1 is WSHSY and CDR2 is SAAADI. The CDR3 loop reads CASRTGGNQPQHF. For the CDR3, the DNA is TGCGCCAGCCGAACAGGGGGCAATCAGCCCCAGCATTTT.

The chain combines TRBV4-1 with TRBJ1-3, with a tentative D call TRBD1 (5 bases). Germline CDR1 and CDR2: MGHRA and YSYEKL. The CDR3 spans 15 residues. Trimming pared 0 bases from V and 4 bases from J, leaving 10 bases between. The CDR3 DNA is TGCGCCAGCAGCCAAGAAAGGGGCGACGGAAACACCATATATTTT. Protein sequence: CASSQERGDGNTIYF.

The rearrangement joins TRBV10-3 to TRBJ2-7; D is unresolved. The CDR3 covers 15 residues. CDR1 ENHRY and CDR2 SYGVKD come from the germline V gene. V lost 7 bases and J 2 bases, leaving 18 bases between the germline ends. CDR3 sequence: CAIMAVRPFTYEQYF. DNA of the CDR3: TGTGCCATCATGGCAGTTCGCCCCTTTACCTACGAGCAGTACTTC.

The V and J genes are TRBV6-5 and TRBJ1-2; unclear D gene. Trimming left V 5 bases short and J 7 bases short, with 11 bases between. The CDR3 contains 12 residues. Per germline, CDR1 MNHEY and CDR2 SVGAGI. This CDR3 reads CASSTYRSGYTF. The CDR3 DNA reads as TGTGCCAGCAGTACCTATCGTTCTGGCTACACCTTC.

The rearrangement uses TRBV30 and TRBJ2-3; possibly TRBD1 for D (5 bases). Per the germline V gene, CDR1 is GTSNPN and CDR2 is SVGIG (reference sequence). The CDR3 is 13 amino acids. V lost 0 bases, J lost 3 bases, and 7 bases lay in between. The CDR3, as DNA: TGTGCCTGGAGTGTACCAGGGACAGATACGCAGTATTTT. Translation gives CAWSVPGTDTQYF.

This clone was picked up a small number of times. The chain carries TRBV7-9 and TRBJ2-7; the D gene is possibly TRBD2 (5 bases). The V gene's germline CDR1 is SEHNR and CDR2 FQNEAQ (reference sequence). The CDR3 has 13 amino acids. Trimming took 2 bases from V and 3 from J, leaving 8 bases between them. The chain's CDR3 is CASSLTSIYEQYF. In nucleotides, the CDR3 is TGTGCCAGCAGCTTAACTAGTATCTACGAGCAGTACTTC.

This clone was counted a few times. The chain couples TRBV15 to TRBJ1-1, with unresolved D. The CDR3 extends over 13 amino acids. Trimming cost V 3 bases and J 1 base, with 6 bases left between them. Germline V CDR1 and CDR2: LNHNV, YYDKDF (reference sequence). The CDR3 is CATSSRSNTEAFF. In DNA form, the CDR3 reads TGTGCCACCAGCAGCAGGTCGAACACTGAAGCTTTCTTT. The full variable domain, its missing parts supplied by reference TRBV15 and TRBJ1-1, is DAMVIQNPRYQVTQFGKPVTLSCSQTLNHNVMYWYQQKSSQAPKLLFHYYDKDFNNEADTPDNFQSRRPNTSFCFLDIRSPGLGDTAMYLCATSSRSNTEAFFGQGTRLTVV.

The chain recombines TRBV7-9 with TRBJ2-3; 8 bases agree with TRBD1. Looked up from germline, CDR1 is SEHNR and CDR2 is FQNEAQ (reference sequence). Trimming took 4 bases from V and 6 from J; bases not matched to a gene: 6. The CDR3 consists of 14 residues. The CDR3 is CASSSGTGADTQYF. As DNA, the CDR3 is TGTGCCAGCAGCTCGGGGACAGGCGCTGATACGCAGTATTTT.